This TCR beta chain originates from a study of response to subunit inactivated influenza vaccine. Germline V gives CDR1 SGHRS, CDR2 YFSETQ. There are 16 residues in the CDR3. Trimming cost V 4 bases and J 4 bases; bases outside gene matches: 12. This clonotype is deemed medium-sized. TCRdb re-analysed the RT-PCR reads in MiXCR, keeping a single row per CDR3 protein. The sample yields about 190,000 distinct CDR3 sequences, approximately 15% seen once. The clonotype originates from a man aged 45-60 years who received an inactivated influenza vaccine. V usage is TRBV5-1 and J usage is TRBJ2-3; 7 positions agree with TRBD2. Sample: CD8+ T cells sorted from PBMCs, taken 5 days after vaccination. The CDR3 DNA sequence: TGCGCCAGCAGCCCGGTTGGCGGGAGAAGTGCAGATACGCAGTATTTT. It translates to CASSPVGGRSADTQYF. The full variable domain, with the rest looked up from reference TRBV5-1 and TRBJ2-3, is KAGVTQTPRYLIKTRGQQVTLSCSPISGHRSVSWYQQTPGQGLQFLFEYFSETQRNKGNFPGRFSGRQFSNSRSEMNVSTLELGDSALYLCASSPVGGRSADTQYFGPGTRLTVL.